Detailed here is one TCR beta chain. No antigen is known for it. Naive CD8 cells lacked CD45RO, underwent positive selection for CCR7 and left out terminally differentiated effector memory CD45RA+ cells. Profiling relied on immunoSEQ multiplex PCR, and the TCRdb table lists in-frame clones only, not all of them. The data hold more than 500,000 clones, with around 96% observed a single time. The entry originates in a study of shared clonotypes between healthy human individuals. Whole-study findings and limits: Relative to their counterparts shared across all four donors, non-shared clonotypes exhibited diminished generation probabilities.

Source material: naive CD8+ T cells sorted from blood. The TCR sequence derives from a woman aged 30 to 39 in good health.

CDR3 region: CAWSGTGGSSYNEQFF. The DNA for the CDR3 is TGTGCCTGGAGTGGAACCGGGGGTAGCTCCTACAATGAGCAGTTCTTC. The chain carries TRBV30 and TRBJ2-1; possible D gene TRBD2, 6 bases. This CDR3 contains 16 residues. The V and J ends lost 1 base and 0 bases respectively, with 13 bases between them. The V gene's germline CDR1 is GTSNPN and CDR2 SVGIG (reference sequence). The full variable domain, in which reference TRBV30 and TRBJ2-1 provide the parts outside the CDR3, is SQTIHQWPATLVQPVGSPLSLECTVEGTSNPNLYWYRQAAGRGLQLLFYSVGIGQISSEVPQNLSASRPQDRQFILSSKKLLLSDSGFYLCAWSGTGGSSYNEQFFGPGTRLTVL.